The 2 T cell receptor beta chains listed next were all sequenced from one sample in a study of control samples from healthy donors and cancer patients. Assay: immunoSEQ multiplex PCR; the TCRdb copy retains only in-frame clones and omits some. Here the sample spans about 95,000 clones, about 88% being singletons. The sample taken for sequencing was blood. The receptor source for this set is a woman between 65 and 79 years old in good health.

This clone was picked up a small number of times. The V and J genes are TRBV6-5 and TRBJ1-5; 8 bases match TRBD1. V lost 6 bases, J lost 7 bases, and 8 bases stayed unmatched. Germline-derived CDR1 and CDR2 are MNHEY and SVGAGI. CDR3 length: 14 residues. Written as DNA, the CDR3 is TGTGCCAGCAGCGCACAGGGGGACGGGCAGCCCCAGCATTTT. Translated: CASSAQGDGQPQHF.

This chain uses TRBV5-1 with TRBJ1-2; 7 bases align to TRBD1. This CDR3 comprises 13 residues. Germline CDR1 SGHRS, CDR2 YFSETQ. The junction had 4 bases not matched to a gene; V was cut back by 4 bases and J by 4 bases. CDR3: CASSQGVSYGYTF. Written as DNA, the CDR3 is TGCGCCAGCAGCCAGGGGGTCAGCTATGGCTACACCTTC.